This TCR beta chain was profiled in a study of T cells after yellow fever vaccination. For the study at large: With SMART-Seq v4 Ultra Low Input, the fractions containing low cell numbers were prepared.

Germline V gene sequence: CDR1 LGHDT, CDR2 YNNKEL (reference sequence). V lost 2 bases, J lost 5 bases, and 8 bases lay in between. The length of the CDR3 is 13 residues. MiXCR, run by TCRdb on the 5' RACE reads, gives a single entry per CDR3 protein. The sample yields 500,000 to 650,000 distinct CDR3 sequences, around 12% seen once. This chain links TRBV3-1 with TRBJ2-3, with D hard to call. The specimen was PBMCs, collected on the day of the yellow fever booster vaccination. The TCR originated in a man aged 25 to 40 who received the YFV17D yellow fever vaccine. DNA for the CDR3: TGTGCCAGCAGCCAATCGTTCCAAGATACGCAGTATTTT. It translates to CASSQSFQDTQYF.